The present T cell receptor beta chain was sequenced within a study of blood T cell repertoires in COVID-19. Study information: COVID-19 samples from acute and convalescent phases originated in the United States, Italy and Spain. In each case, the material was cDNA or gDNA derived from T cells, B-cell-depleted T cells, or PBMCs.

V shed 4 bases and J shed 3 bases, with 6 bases lying between them. This CDR3 region has 12 residues. As processed by the authors: Estimation of nucleated cell counts relied on the amplification of reference gene primers. Clones were sequenced by immunoSEQ multiplex PCR, and TCRdb holds only the in-frame ones, with some missing. The V and J calls and clone size are taken from that table; D and trimming were inferred from the DNA. Of 350,000 to 550,000 clones in the sample, approximately 90% are singletons; the top ten hold 0.95% to 1.3%. The source material was PBMCs or T cells enriched from blood (not recorded which). The chain has TRBV12-3 or TRBV12-4 and TRBJ1-2; no clear D gene. This clonotype was obtained from a man aged 25-45 years who had recovered from COVID-19. CDR3 sequence (DNA): TGTGCCAGCAGTTCCGACTACTATGGCTACACCTTC. This codes for CASSSDYYGYTF.